The 27 T cell receptor beta chains given below trace back to one sample, sequenced in a study of post-analysis software for immune sequencing data. Overall study results and limits: TRBV5-6, TRBV5-1 and TRBV20-1 were among four or five TRBV segments more frequent in patients than controls.

These receptors are not linked to any known antigen. Included in the TCR beta cDNA libraries were unique molecular identifiers. TCRdb independently ran MiXCR on the PCR reads; one entry per CDR3 protein. The table records some 890,000 distinct CDR3 sequences, roughly 50% of them present only once. Sequences were obtained from blood. Source of these receptors: a girl aged 5-17 years with multiple sclerosis.

For this clonotype: This may be a read error, as it is one base from a much larger clone. The chain joins TRBV20-1 to TRBJ2-1; 7 nucleotides line up with TRBD2. The J call may be in error: the DNA end matches TRBJ2-7 better. The CDR3 is 15 residues long. The germline V gene has CDR1 DFQATT and CDR2 SNEGSKA (reference sequence). In nucleotides, the CDR3 is TGCAGTGCTGTTCCTGGGGGGGTCTCCTACAATGAGCAGTACTTC. Encoded protein: CSAVPGGVSYNEQYF.

The chain joins TRBV30 to TRBJ2-3; D unclear. This CDR3 region has 15 residues. In germline, CDR1 is GTSNPN, CDR2 SVGIG (reference sequence). The germline V and J ends were trimmed by 2 bases and 1 base, with 13 bases remaining between them. CDR3 in DNA: TGTGCCTGGAGTAGGGCAGCACTCGGCACAGATACGCAGTATTTT. Translated, it gives CAWSRAALGTDTQYF.

This rearrangement joins TRBV7-8 to TRBJ2-7; unclear D gene. The length of the CDR3 is 14 residues. V lost 5 bases and J 5 bases, leaving 16 bases between the germline ends. Germline values: CDR1 SGHVS, CDR2 FQNEAQ. CDR3 sequence: CASSPYLSSNEQYF. As DNA, the CDR3 is TGTGCCAGCAGCCCATACCTCAGTTCCAACGAGCAGTACTTC.

This clonotype has only a few counts. V gene TRBV27 combines with J gene TRBJ2-7; 8 nucleotides align to TRBD1. The CDR3 covers 16 residues. Germline trimming cut 6 bases from V and 3 bases from J; bases unmatched to any gene: 13. CDR1 is MNHEY and CDR2 is SMNVEV in the germline V gene (reference sequence). CDR3 bases: TGTGCCAGCAGCCTTTCGGGGACAGGAGCATACTACGAGCAGTACTTC. This gives the protein CASSLSGTGAYYEQYF.

J is TRBJ2-3 and V is TRBV20-1; the match to TRBD1 covers 9 bases. CDR1 is DFQATT and CDR2 is SNEGSKA in the germline V gene (reference sequence). J was trimmed by 3 bases and V by 4 bases; bases with no gene match: 11. The CDR3 has 16 residues. The CDR3 coding sequence is TGCAGTGCTACAAAAGGGACAGGGCGAGGAACAGATACGCAGTATTTT. Protein sequence: CSATKGTGRGTDTQYF.

The chain joins TRBV6-1 to TRBJ2-5; 9 nucleotides align to TRBD1. TRBJ2-7 explains the end of the DNA better; the J call may be wrong. The CDR3 sequence is 17 residues long. Germline V gene sequence: CDR1 MNHNS, CDR2 SASEGT. CDR3 amino acids: CASSPTWTGVHTYEQYF. DNA of the CDR3: TGTGCCAGCAGTCCAACTTGGACAGGGGTCCATACCTACGAGCAGTACTTC.

The genes are TRBV6-2 or TRBV6-3 and TRBJ2-7; a possible D gene is TRBD2 (6 bases). V gave up 8 bases and J gave up 3 bases, with 11 bases separating them. The length of the CDR3 is 12 residues. Germline-derived CDR1 and CDR2 are MNHEY and SVGEGT. The CDR3 reads CASREINYEQYF. The CDR3, as DNA: TGTGCCAGCCGGGAGATTAACTACGAGCAGTACTTC.

This clonotype has more than one count but fewer than ten. This chain joins TRBV5-1 and TRBJ2-3, with TRBD1 matching 9 bases. The CDR3 length is 17 residues. V shed 0 bases, J shed 3 bases, and the junction held 8 bases outside the gene matches. In germline, CDR1 is SGHRS, CDR2 YFSETQ. The CDR3 coding sequence is TGCGCCAGCAGCTTGGCCTTTGGACAGGGGAGGACAGATACGCAGTATTTT. Translated, it gives CASSLAFGQGRTDTQYF.

This rearrangement joins TRBV10-3 to TRBJ2-5, with 10 bases aligning to TRBD1. The better agreement between TRBJ2-7 and the DNA end casts doubt on the J call. Looked up from germline, CDR1 is ENHRY and CDR2 is SYGVKD. This CDR3 contains 15 residues. CDR3 coding DNA: TGTGCCATCAAGTCCGGGACAGGGGAACCCTACGAGCAGTACTTC. Its translation: CAIKSGTGEPYEQYF.

The chain links TRBV4-1 to TRBJ2-5; D unclear. Trimming took off 4 bases at V and 11 bases at J, with 26 bases between the two ends. The CDR3 runs 16 residues. The germline V gene encodes CDR1 MGHRA and CDR2 YSYEKL. The CDR3 nucleotides read TGCGCCAGCAGCCCCACGCCGGGTTTTCGCACCCTAGAGCAGTACTTC. Translating gives CASSPTPGFRTLEQYF.

The genes are TRBV3-1 and TRBJ2-3; D may be TRBD2 (6 bases). The CDR3 consists of 16 residues. Trimming removed 2 bases from V and 2 bases from J, with 14 bases in between. The germline gives CDR1 LGHDT, CDR2 YNNKEL (reference sequence). For the CDR3, the DNA is TGTGCCAGCAGCCAAATTCCGGGAGCCCACACAGATACGCAGTATTTT. Protein sequence: CASSQIPGAHTDTQYF.

This clonotype was detected only a few times. The genes are TRBV5-1 and TRBJ2-3; no clear D gene. In germline, CDR1 is SGHRS, CDR2 YFSETQ. The CDR3 is 15 residues long. Trimming cost V 4 bases and J 4 bases, with 16 bases left between them. DNA for the CDR3: TGCGCCAGCAGCCTAAAGGAACTCCGCGCAGATACGCAGTATTTT. It specifies CASSLKELRADTQYF.

V usage is TRBV7-8 and J usage is TRBJ1-5; TRBD1 might be the D (6 bases). This CDR3 region has 14 residues. V was shortened by 1 base and J by 5 bases, with 9 bases between the two germline ends. CDR1 is SGHVS, CDR2 FQNEAQ, per germline. The CDR3 protein is CASSLEGGYQPQHF. CDR3 nucleotide sequence: TGTGCCAGCAGCTTAGAAGGGGGGTATCAGCCCCAGCATTTT.

The chain joins TRBV4-2 to TRBJ2-3; maybe TRBD1 (5 bases). V lost 1 base and J lost 3, with 8 bases in between. The V gene's germline CDR1 is LGHNA and CDR2 YNFKEQ. The CDR3 contains 14 residues. The CDR3 is CASSQARGTDTQYF. CDR3 DNA sequence: TGTGCCAGCAGCCAAGCAAGGGGAACAGATACGCAGTATTTT.

The chain couples TRBV25-1 to TRBJ1-2; D uncertain. The CDR3 is 13 amino acids. Trimming removed 0 bases at V and 8 bases at J, with 10 bases between. Germline values: CDR1 MGHDK, CDR2 SYGVNS. Written as DNA, the CDR3 is TGTGCCAGCAGTGAATATGGTTCTTCCGGCTACACCTTC. Its translation is CASSEYGSSGYTF.

The gene calls are TRBV29-1 and TRBJ2-7; 7 nucleotides agree with TRBD1. This CDR3 spans 14 amino acids. Germline V gene sequence: CDR1 SQVTM, CDR2 ANQGSEA. V trimming: 6 bases; J trimming: 3 bases; junction bases outside the gene matches: 11. The CDR3 nucleotides are TGCAGCGTGGACGCCGGGACAGAAAACTACGAGCAGTACTTC. This translates into CSVDAGTENYEQYF.

This clonotype was counted between two and nine times. The rearrangement joins TRBV6-1 to TRBJ1-5; TRBD1 matches at 7 bases. The length of the CDR3 is 17 residues. Germline V gene data show CDR1 as MNHNS and CDR2 as SASEGT. J lost 0 bases, V lost 8 bases, and 13 bases had no gene match. The CDR3 bases are TGTGCCAGCGCACAGATGACAGGGTCATATAGCAATCAGCCCCAGCATTTT. The encoded protein is CASAQMTGSYSNQPQHF.

The rearrangement uses TRBV7-2 and TRBJ1-2; D remains unclear. CDR1 SGHTA and CDR2 FQGNSA come from the germline V gene. Trimming removed 10 bases at V and 0 bases at J, with 12 bases between. This CDR3 spans 13 amino acids. The CDR3 sequence is CATRGQANYGYTF. The CDR3 bases are TGTGCCACCCGCGGGCAGGCTAACTATGGCTACACCTTC.

V usage is TRBV12-5 and J usage is TRBJ2-1; the match to TRBD2 covers 11 bases. V trimming: 5 bases; J trimming: 6 bases; junction bases outside the gene matches: 9. Germline V gene lookup returns CDR1 LGHNT and CDR2 FRNRAP. The length of the CDR3 is 16 residues. The CDR3 nucleotides are TGTGCTAGTGGTACCCTTGCCGGGACTAGCGGCAATGAGCAGTTCTTC. Its protein is CASGTLAGTSGNEQFF. The complete variable domain, with remaining parts taken from reference TRBV12-5 and TRBJ2-1, reads DARVTQTPRHKVTEMGQEVTMRCQPILGHNTVFWYRQTMMQGLELLAYFRNRAPLDDSGMPKDRFSAEMPDATLATLKIQPSEPRDSAVYFCASGTLAGTSGNEQFFGPGTRLTVL.

Only a few counts were recorded for this clonotype. V usage is TRBV29-1 and J usage is TRBJ2-7; D is ambiguous. The CDR3 has 12 amino acids. Germline CDR1 is SQVTM and CDR2 is ANQGSEA. Trimming stripped 6 bases from V and 4 bases from J, with 13 bases between. CDR3 DNA sequence: TGCAGCGTGGCCTTAGGGATGTACGAGCAGTACTTC. It yields the protein CSVALGMYEQYF.

The gene calls are TRBV7-9 and TRBJ2-5; possible D gene TRBD1, 6 bases. V was shortened by 0 bases and J by 3 bases, with 11 bases between the two germline ends. This CDR3 has 15 amino acids. From germline, CDR1 is SEHNR and CDR2 FQNEAQ (reference sequence). CDR3: CASSLAGHPKETQYF. The CDR3 nucleotides read TGTGCCAGCAGCTTAGCGGGACATCCTAAAGAGACCCAGTACTTC.

V usage is TRBV12-3 or TRBV12-4 and J usage is TRBJ2-6; the match to TRBD1 covers 9 bases. The CDR3 length is 15 residues. Trimming removed 5 bases from V and 2 bases from J; junction bases left unmatched: 1. The CDR3 sequence is CASSRDRAGANVLTF. As DNA, the CDR3 is TGTGCCAGCAGTCGGGACAGGGCTGGGGCCAACGTCCTGACTTTC.

This clonotype has only a few counts. CDR3 sequence: CAITLGPFNYGYTF. The CDR3 DNA reads as TGTGCCATCACGTTAGGGCCGTTCAACTATGGCTACACCTTC. The gene calls are TRBV10-3 and TRBJ1-2; D gene uncertain. Germline assignment: CDR1 ENHRY and CDR2 SYGVKD. The CDR3 totals 14 residues. Trimming took off 7 bases at V and 2 bases at J, with 14 bases between the two ends.

The chain combines TRBV6-6 with TRBJ1-1; TRBD1 agrees at 11 bases. Germline assignment: CDR1 MNHNY and CDR2 SVGAGI (reference sequence). V lost 5 bases and J lost 4; bases outside the gene matches: 12. The CDR3 length is 17 residues. The CDR3 nucleotides read TGTGCCAGCAGTCCTGGGGACAGGGGGAGAAAGGGCACTGAAGCTTTCTTT. It specifies CASSPGDRGRKGTEAFF.

This clonotype was counted only a few times. The chain couples TRBV27 to TRBJ2-1; 9 positions agree with TRBD2. This CDR3 contains 18 residues. Germline values: CDR1 MNHEY, CDR2 SMNVEV (reference sequence). V was pared by 8 bases and J by 7 bases, with 21 bases of the junction left unmatched. Written as DNA, the CDR3 is TGTGCCAGCGCCCTCCCTGTAAAGGTAGCGGGAGTTCGGAATGAGCAGTTCTTC. Translated: CASALPVKVAGVRNEQFF.

The J gene is TRBJ1-2, the V gene TRBV5-1, with 9 bases that match TRBD1. Per germline, CDR1 SGHRS and CDR2 YFSETQ. The CDR3 has 12 residues. J lost 4 bases, V lost 7 bases, and 2 bases had no gene match. The CDR3 protein is CASQGQGYGYTF. As DNA, the CDR3 is TGCGCCAGCCAGGGACAGGGCTATGGCTACACCTTC.

The gene calls are TRBV29-1 and TRBJ2-3, with 11 bases matching TRBD2. V shed 1 base and J 4 bases; nucleotides not matched to a gene: 7. CDR1 and CDR2 from the germline V gene are SQVTM and ANQGSEA. This CDR3 spans 16 amino acids. The CDR3: CSVEGRLAGTADTQYF. DNA for the CDR3: TGCAGCGTTGAAGGCCGACTAGCGGGGACAGCAGATACGCAGTATTTT.